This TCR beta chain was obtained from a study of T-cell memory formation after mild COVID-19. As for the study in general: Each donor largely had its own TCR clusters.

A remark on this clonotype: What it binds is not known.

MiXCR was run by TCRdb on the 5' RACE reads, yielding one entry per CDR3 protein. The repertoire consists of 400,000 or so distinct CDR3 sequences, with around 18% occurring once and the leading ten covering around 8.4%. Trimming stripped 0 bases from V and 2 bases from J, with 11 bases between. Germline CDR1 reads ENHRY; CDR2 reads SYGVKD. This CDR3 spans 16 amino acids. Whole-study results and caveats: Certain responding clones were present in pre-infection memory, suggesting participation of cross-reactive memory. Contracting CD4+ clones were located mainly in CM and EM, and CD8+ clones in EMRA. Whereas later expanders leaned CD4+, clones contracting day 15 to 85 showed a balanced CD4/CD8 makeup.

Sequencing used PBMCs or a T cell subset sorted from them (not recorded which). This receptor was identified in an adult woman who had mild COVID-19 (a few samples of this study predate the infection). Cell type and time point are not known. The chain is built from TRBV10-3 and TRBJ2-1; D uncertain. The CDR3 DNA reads TGTGCCATCAGTGAGTCGGGCGGTCTGACCTACAATGAGCAGTTCTTC. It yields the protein CAISESGGLTYNEQFF.